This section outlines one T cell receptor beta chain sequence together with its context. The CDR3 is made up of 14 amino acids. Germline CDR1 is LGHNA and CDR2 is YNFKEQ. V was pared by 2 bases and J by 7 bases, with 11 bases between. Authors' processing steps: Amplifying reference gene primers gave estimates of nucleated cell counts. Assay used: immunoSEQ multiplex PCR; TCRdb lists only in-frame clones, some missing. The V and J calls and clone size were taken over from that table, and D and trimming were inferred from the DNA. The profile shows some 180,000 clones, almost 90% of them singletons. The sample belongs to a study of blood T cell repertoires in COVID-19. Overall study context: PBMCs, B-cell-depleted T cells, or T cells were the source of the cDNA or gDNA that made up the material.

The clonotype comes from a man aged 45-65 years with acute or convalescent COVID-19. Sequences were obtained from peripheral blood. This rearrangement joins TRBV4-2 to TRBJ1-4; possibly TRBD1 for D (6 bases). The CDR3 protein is CASSQRTGSEKLFF. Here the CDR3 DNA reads TGTGCCAGCAGCCAACGAACAGGGAGTGAAAAACTGTTTTTT.